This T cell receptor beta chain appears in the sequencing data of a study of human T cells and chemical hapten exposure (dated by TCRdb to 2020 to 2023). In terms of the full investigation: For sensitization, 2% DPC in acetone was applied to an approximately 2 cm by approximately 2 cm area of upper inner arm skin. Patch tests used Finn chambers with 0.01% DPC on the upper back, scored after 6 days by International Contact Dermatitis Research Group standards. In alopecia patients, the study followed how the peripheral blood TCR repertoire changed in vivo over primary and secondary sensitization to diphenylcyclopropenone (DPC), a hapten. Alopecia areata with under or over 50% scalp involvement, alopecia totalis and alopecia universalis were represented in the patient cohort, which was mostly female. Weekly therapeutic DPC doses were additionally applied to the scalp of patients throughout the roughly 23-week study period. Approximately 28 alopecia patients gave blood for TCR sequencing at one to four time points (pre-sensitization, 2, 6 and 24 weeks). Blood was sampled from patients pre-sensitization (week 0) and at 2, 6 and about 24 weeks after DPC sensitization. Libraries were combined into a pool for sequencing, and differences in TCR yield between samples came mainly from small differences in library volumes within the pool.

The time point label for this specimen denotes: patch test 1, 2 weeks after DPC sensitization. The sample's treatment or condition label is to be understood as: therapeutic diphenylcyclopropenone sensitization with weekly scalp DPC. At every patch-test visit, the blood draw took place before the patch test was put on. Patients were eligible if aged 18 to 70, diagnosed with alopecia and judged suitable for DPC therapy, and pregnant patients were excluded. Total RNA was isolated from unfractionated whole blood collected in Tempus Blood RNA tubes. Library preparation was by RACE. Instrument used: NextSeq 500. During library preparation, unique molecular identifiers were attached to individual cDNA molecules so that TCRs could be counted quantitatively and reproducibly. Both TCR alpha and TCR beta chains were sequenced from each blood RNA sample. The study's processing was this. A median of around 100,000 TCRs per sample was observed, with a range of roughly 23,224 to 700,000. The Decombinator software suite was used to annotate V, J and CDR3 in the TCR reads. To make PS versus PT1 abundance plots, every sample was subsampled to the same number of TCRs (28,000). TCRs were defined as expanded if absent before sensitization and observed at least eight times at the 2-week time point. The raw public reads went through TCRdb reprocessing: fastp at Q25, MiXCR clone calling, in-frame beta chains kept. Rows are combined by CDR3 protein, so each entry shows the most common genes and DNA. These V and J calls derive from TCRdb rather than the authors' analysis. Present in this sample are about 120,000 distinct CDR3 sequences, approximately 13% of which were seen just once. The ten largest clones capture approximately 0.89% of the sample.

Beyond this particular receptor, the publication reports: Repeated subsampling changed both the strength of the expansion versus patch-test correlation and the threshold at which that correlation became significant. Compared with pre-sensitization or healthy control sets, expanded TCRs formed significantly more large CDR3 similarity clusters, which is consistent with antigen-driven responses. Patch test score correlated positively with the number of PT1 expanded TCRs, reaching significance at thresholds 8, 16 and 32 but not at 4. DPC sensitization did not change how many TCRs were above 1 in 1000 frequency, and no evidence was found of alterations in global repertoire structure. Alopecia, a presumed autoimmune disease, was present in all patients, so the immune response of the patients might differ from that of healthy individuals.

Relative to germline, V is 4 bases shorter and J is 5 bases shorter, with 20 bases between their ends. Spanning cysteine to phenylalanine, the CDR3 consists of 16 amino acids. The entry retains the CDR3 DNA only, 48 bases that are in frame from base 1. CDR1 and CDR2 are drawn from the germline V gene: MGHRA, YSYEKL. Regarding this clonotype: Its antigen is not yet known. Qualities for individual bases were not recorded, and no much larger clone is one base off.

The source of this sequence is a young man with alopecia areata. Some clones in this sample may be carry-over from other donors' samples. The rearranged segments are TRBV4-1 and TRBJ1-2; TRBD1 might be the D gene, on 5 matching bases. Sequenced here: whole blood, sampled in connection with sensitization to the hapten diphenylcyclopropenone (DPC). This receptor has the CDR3 CASSPLWGSDPYGYTF. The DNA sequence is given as TGCGCCAGCAGCCCTCTCTGGGGCAGCGACCCTTATGGCTACACCTTC.